This T cell receptor beta chain emerged from a study of response to subunit inactivated influenza vaccine. Study findings and constraints: The study's authors posited that every seasonal influenza vaccination enlists few new T cells.

This clonotype has more than one count but fewer than ten. Its antigen remains unidentified. Germline CDR1 LGHDT, CDR2 YNNKEL (reference sequence). V was pared by 4 bases and J by 7 bases, with 12 bases of the junction left unmatched. The CDR3 is 16 residues long. TCRdb called the RT-PCR reads again in MiXCR, with one record for every CDR3 protein. The table has 550,000 to 800,000 distinct CDR3 sequences, around 14% seen once. This chain links TRBV3-1 with TRBJ2-1; 8 nucleotides agree with TRBD2. Sequencing was performed on PBMCs from blood, taken roughly 12 days after vaccination. The receptor comes from a man aged 50-59 years who received an inactivated influenza vaccine. The DNA of the CDR3 is TGTGCCAGCAGCCCTCCCACGGGCGGGAGGAGGAATGAGCAGTTCTTC. Encoded protein: CASSPPTGGRRNEQFF.